The 31 T cell receptor beta chains reported below all come from one sample, sequenced in a study of vaccination and CD4 T cells after COVID-19. The Oncomine TCR Beta short-read assay was applied to DNA of cultured CD4+ T cells. TCRdb ran MiXCR on the PCR reads and lists one entry per CDR3 protein. The sample carries approximately 20,000 distinct CDR3 sequences, 40% to 50% recorded once. As to treatment: roughly 10-day PBMC culture with coronavirus spike peptide pools or control peptides (ViraFEST assay). No antigen has been assigned to these receptors. Sample: CD4+ T cells from blood, cultured in vitro, taken after SARS-CoV-2 vaccination. The receptors originated from a human donor who had recovered from COVID-19.

This clonotype has just a few counts. This chain uses TRBV6-1 with TRBJ1-2; D is uncertain. V was clipped by 4 bases and J by 2 bases, with 14 bases between them. Germline loops: CDR1 MNHNS, CDR2 SASEGT. This CDR3 is 15 amino acids long. The CDR3 DNA sequence: TGTGCCAGCAGTGGAACTCTCCTGGGGAACTATGGCTACACCTTC. This sequence encodes CASSGTLLGNYGYTF.

Regarding this clonotype: This may arise from a read error, as a much more abundant clone is one base away. The V call is TRBV20-1, the J call TRBJ2-5; D possibly corresponds to TRBD2 (6 bases). The CDR3 sequence is 14 residues long. The V gene lost 5 bases and the J gene lost 4 bases, with 17 bases spanning the gap. Germline CDR1 DFQATT, CDR2 SNEGSKA (reference sequence). The CDR3: CSARRDSGVETQYF. CDR3 bases: TGCAGTGCTCGACGGGACTCGGGGGTAGAGACCCAGTACTTC.

The chain links TRBV27 to TRBJ1-5; possibly TRBD1 for D (5 bases). Germline V CDR1 and CDR2: MNHEY, SMNVEV (reference sequence). V was clipped by 6 bases and J by 6 bases, with 21 bases between them. CDR3 length: 16 amino acids. CDR3 bases: TGTGCCAGCAGGCCTTCCGGGACTAATTCGGGTCAGCCCCAGCATTTT. The encoded protein is CASRPSGTNSGQPQHF.

V usage is TRBV19 and J usage is TRBJ1-1, with D possibly TRBD1 on 5 matching bases. Trimming took off 6 bases at V and 0 bases at J, with 14 bases between the two ends. The V gene's germline CDR1 is LNHDA and CDR2 SQIVND (reference sequence). The CDR3 runs 15 residues. The CDR3 sequence: CASSPGAHMNTEAFF. The CDR3, as DNA: TGTGCCAGTAGCCCCGGGGCACATATGAACACTGAAGCTTTCTTT.

The chain uses TRBV6-2 or TRBV6-3 and TRBJ2-5, with 7 bases identical to TRBD1. V lost 6 bases to trimming and J lost 4 bases; unmatched junction nucleotides: 8. This CDR3 region has 14 residues. Germline V gene sequence: CDR1 MNHEY, CDR2 SVGEGT. The CDR3 reads CASSPGQVRETQYF. The DNA of the CDR3 is TGTGCCAGCAGCCCAGGACAGGTACGAGAGACCCAGTACTTC.

This clonotype was seen a handful of times. The chain couples TRBV4-2 to TRBJ1-2; possibly TRBD1 for D (6 bases). The CDR3 loop spans 14 amino acids. V was clipped by 0 bases and J by 2 bases, with 7 bases between them. Germline V CDR1 and CDR2: LGHNA, YNFKEQ. The CDR3 sequence is CASSQDRGNYGYTF. CDR3 sequence (DNA): TGTGCCAGCAGCCAAGACAGGGGAAACTATGGCTACACCTTC.

The rearrangement links TRBV5-1 to TRBJ1-2; maybe TRBD1 (6 bases). CDR1 and CDR2 (germline): SGHRS, YFSETQ. The CDR3 covers 15 residues. V was shortened by 0 bases and J by 6 bases, with 15 bases between the two germline ends. The CDR3 spells CASSLASLPGDGYTF. The CDR3 DNA follows: TGCGCCAGCAGCTTGGCCAGTCTCCCAGGGGATGGCTACACCTTC. Based on the CDR3 plus reference TRBV5-1 and TRBJ1-2, the full variable domain is KAGVTQTPRYLIKTRGQQVTLSCSPISGHRSVSWYQQTPGQGLQFLFEYFSETQRNKGNFPGRFSGRQFSNSRSEMNVSTLELGDSALYLCASSLASLPGDGYTFGSGTRLTVV.

This clonotype came up a few times. The V gene is TRBV20-1, the J gene TRBJ2-5, with TRBD2 matching 8 bases. V lost 2 bases and J lost 0; bases outside the gene matches: 5. Germline V lookup: CDR1 DFQATT, CDR2 SNEGSKA (reference sequence). This CDR3 region has 15 residues. The DNA for the CDR3 is TGCAGTGCTAGAAATAGCGGGAACGACCAAGAGACCCAGTACTTC. Translation gives CSARNSGNDQETQYF.

The genes are TRBV28 and TRBJ2-7; a possible D gene is TRBD2 (6 bases). This CDR3 has 15 amino acids. Germline CDR1 reads MDHEN; CDR2 reads SYDVKM. Trimming stripped 7 bases from V and 2 bases from J, with 18 bases between. The CDR3 bases are TGTGCCAGCACCCAATCCGGGCCTAGCGCCTACGAGCAGTACTTC. Its translation is CASTQSGPSAYEQYF.

The V and J genes are TRBV7-2 and TRBJ2-5; TRBD2 matches at 10 bases. Germline values: CDR1 SGHTA, CDR2 FQGNSA. There are 16 residues in the CDR3. The junction had 8 bases not matched to a gene; V was cut back by 5 bases and J by 2 bases. The CDR3 bases are TGTGCCAGCAGCAATGGATTAGCGGGGGGTCAAGAGACCCAGTACTTC. Protein sequence: CASSNGLAGGQETQYF.

In this sample, this clonotype turned up a few times. The chain carries TRBV7-2 and TRBJ1-1, with 7 bases that match TRBD1. CDR3 length: 15 amino acids. CDR1 and CDR2 (germline): SGHTA, FQGNSA. V lost 1 base and J lost 2; bases outside the gene matches: 4. The CDR3 nucleotides are TGTGCCAGCAGCTTAGAGGGACAGCTTAACACTGAAGCTTTCTTT. This codes for CASSLEGQLNTEAFF. Supplemented by reference TRBV7-2 and TRBJ1-1, the full variable domain reads GAGVSQSPSNKVTEKGKDVELRCDPISGHTALYWYRQSLGQGLEFLIYFQGNSAPDKSGLPSDRFSAERTGGSVSTLTIQRTQQEDSAVYLCASSLEGQLNTEAFFGQGTRLTVV.

The chain employs TRBV27 and TRBJ1-6; D ambiguous. The germline V and J ends were trimmed by 8 bases and 8 bases, with 10 bases remaining between them. The CDR3 loop spans 12 amino acids. Germline CDR1 and CDR2: MNHEY and SMNVEV (reference sequence). In nucleotides, the CDR3 is TGTGCCAGCCGAATAGGAGATTCACCCCTCCACTTT. It specifies CASRIGDSPLHF.

V and J are TRBV12-3 or TRBV12-4 and TRBJ2-7, with D possibly TRBD2 on 5 matching bases. Trimming left V 3 bases short and J 0 bases short, with 12 bases between. This CDR3 is built from 15 residues. The CDR3 here is CASSLSRGFSYEQYF. The CDR3 DNA sequence: TGTGCCAGCAGTTTGTCTCGGGGATTCTCCTACGAGCAGTACTTC.

This clonotype was observed a handful of times. This chain connects TRBV6-5 to TRBJ1-2; unclear D gene. The CDR3 runs 15 residues. Per germline, CDR1 MNHEY and CDR2 SVGAGI. V was cut by 0 bases and J by 4 bases, with 12 bases left in between. The CDR3 loop is CASSYSGRVGYGYTF. The DNA of the CDR3 is TGTGCCAGCAGTTACTCGGGAAGGGTTGGCTATGGCTACACCTTC.

In DNA, the CDR3 is TGTGCCAGCAGTTTAAGACAGGGTGGTAGCGGCTACACCTTC. Translation gives CASSLRQGGSGYTF. The V call is TRBV12-3 or TRBV12-4, the J call TRBJ1-2; TRBD1 agrees at 7 bases. CDR3 length: 14 residues. Unmatched junction bases numbered 8, after V lost 2 bases and J lost 8 bases.

The chain is built from TRBV20-1 and TRBJ1-5, with a weak D call TRBD1 (6 bases). Trimming removed 4 bases from V and 3 bases from J, with 19 bases in between. The germline V gene has CDR1 DFQATT and CDR2 SNEGSKA (reference sequence). This CDR3 is built from 16 residues. The CDR3 region is CSATTGGGQLNQPQHF. In nucleotides, the CDR3 is TGCAGTGCTACCACGGGGGGGGGACAACTCAATCAGCCCCAGCATTTT.

This clonotype has just a few counts. The chain uses TRBV20-1 and TRBJ1-2, with D unresolved. Germline V gives CDR1 DFQATT, CDR2 SNEGSKA (reference sequence). Trimming took off 3 bases at V and 2 bases at J, with 16 bases between the two ends. The CDR3 extends over 15 amino acids. The CDR3 loop is CSASRHRFGNYGYTF. In DNA, the CDR3 is TGCAGTGCTAGTCGCCACAGATTCGGGAACTATGGCTACACCTTC.

The chain recombines TRBV4-1 with TRBJ1-2; the D gene is possibly TRBD1 (6 bases). Trimming took 1 base from V and 4 from J, leaving 10 bases between them. In germline, CDR1 is MGHRA, CDR2 YSYEKL. The CDR3 contains 14 residues. The CDR3 DNA follows: TGCGCCAGCAGCCAAGGTCAGGGGCCCTATGGCTACACCTTC. Its translation is CASSQGQGPYGYTF.

The chain joins TRBV7-3 to TRBJ2-5; 9 bases are a match to TRBD2. The length of the CDR3 is 16 residues. The germline gives CDR1 SGHTA, CDR2 FQGTGA. J was trimmed by 2 bases and V by 5 bases; bases with no gene match: 9. This CDR3 reads CASSQTGTSPQETQYF. The CDR3, as DNA: TGTGCCAGCAGCCAAACGGGGACTAGCCCACAAGAGACCCAGTACTTC.

V is TRBV30 and J is TRBJ1-2, with D unclear. Germline CDR1 and CDR2: GTSNPN and SVGIG (reference sequence). This CDR3 is 12 amino acids long. V shed 8 bases and J shed 7 bases, with 17 bases lying between them. DNA of the CDR3: TGTGCCGCCCGAAGAGACGCCATTGGCTACACCTTC. This translates into CAARRDAIGYTF.

The V and J genes are TRBV9 and TRBJ2-1; 9 nucleotides line up with TRBD2. Trimming took 4 bases from V and 4 from J; bases not matched to a gene: 6. CDR1 and CDR2 (germline): SGDLS, YYNGEE. This CDR3 has 15 residues. The CDR3 DNA reads TGTGCCAGCAGCCCACGACTAGCGGAGTACAATGAGCAGTTCTTC. Its translation: CASSPRLAEYNEQFF. The variable domain in full, completed from reference TRBV9 and TRBJ2-1, reads DSGVTQTPKHLITATGQRVTLRCSPRSGDLSVYWYQQSLDQGLQFLIQYYNGEERAKGNILERFSAQQFPDLHSELNLSSLELGDSALYFCASSPRLAEYNEQFFGPGTRLTVL.

For the CDR3, the DNA is TGCAGCGGGACGAGATTGGCGGGAGGTGGCTACACCTTC. As protein: CSGTRLAGGGYTF. The chain employs TRBV29-1 and TRBJ1-2, with D unresolved. CDR1 and CDR2 from the germline V gene are SQVTM and ANQGSEA. The CDR3 length is 13 residues. Trimming pared 7 bases from V and 7 bases from J, leaving 19 bases between.

This clonotype was observed a few times. The chain joins TRBV10-3 to TRBJ1-2; TRBD1 matches at 7 bases. The CDR3 is 15 amino acids. The junction had 9 bases not matched to a gene; V was cut back by 4 bases and J by 4 bases. Germline V CDR1 and CDR2: ENHRY, SYGVKD. The CDR3 here is CAISGRTGPSYGYTF. CDR3 in DNA: TGTGCCATCAGTGGTCGGACAGGACCCAGCTATGGCTACACCTTC.

This rearrangement joins TRBV6-5 to TRBJ1-6; possibly TRBD1 for D (6 bases). Germline loops: CDR1 MNHEY, CDR2 SVGAGI. The ends were cut back, 2 bases at V and 7 bases at J, with 12 bases in the middle. This CDR3 comprises 15 residues. The CDR3 region has the DNA TGTGCCAGCAGTTACCTAACAGGGAGGAATTCACCCCTCCACTTT. Encoded protein: CASSYLTGRNSPLHF.

This clonotype was counted between two and nine times. This chain links TRBV7-2 with TRBJ2-3; D is undetermined. This CDR3 is 11 amino acids long. Germline-derived CDR1 and CDR2 are SGHTA and FQGNSA. V dropped 5 bases and J dropped 5 bases, with 5 bases sitting between them. The CDR3 protein is CASSAEDTQYF. In DNA form, the CDR3 reads TGTGCCAGCAGCGCAGAAGATACGCAGTATTTT.

In this sample, this clonotype turned up a few times. The chain joins TRBV15 to TRBJ1-1; D uncertain. CDR3 length: 16 residues. The germline V gene encodes CDR1 LNHNV and CDR2 YYDKDF (reference sequence). V gave up 0 bases and J gave up 1 base, with 12 bases separating them. The CDR3, as DNA: TGTGCCACCAGCAGAGATGTTGTTTCAGCGAACACTGAAGCTTTCTTT. Protein: CATSRDVVSANTEAFF. Complete variable domain (other parts from reference TRBV15 and TRBJ1-1): DAMVIQNPRYQVTQFGKPVTLSCSQTLNHNVMYWYQQKSSQAPKLLFHYYDKDFNNEADTPDNFQSRRPNTSFCFLDIRSPGLGDTAMYLCATSRDVVSANTEAFFGQGTRLTVV.

In its sample, this clonotype was seen a few times. The genes are TRBV20-1 and TRBJ2-3; D possibly corresponds to TRBD2 (5 bases). The CDR3 spans 14 residues. Germline CDR1 and CDR2: DFQATT and SNEGSKA (reference sequence). Trimming stripped 6 bases from V and 2 bases from J, with 15 bases between. CDR3 sequence reads: CSATLASNTDTQYF. The CDR3 region has the DNA TGCAGTGCGACTCTAGCCTCCAACACAGATACGCAGTATTTT.

There are a few counts of this clonotype. This rearrangement joins TRBV7-2 to TRBJ1-1; D possibly corresponds to TRBD1 (6 bases). The CDR3 is made up of 14 amino acids. Per the germline V gene, CDR1 is SGHTA and CDR2 is FQGNSA. V lost 5 bases to trimming and J lost 11 bases, with 21 bases between them. CDR3 sequence reads: CASSPGRGGARAFF. The DNA of the CDR3 is TGTGCCAGCAGCCCCGGGAGGGGGGGGGCGCGCGCTTTCTTT.

This clonotype has only a few counts. V and J are TRBV12-3 or TRBV12-4 and TRBJ1-2, with 7 positions matching TRBD1. V was pared by 5 bases and J by 4 bases, with 4 bases of the junction left unmatched. The CDR3 covers 13 residues. CDR3 sequence (DNA): TGTGCCAGCAGTCCAGGGACAGTCTATGGCTACACCTTC. This translates into CASSPGTVYGYTF.

This clonotype was detected only a few times. This sequence joins TRBV19 and TRBJ2-5; 7 positions agree with TRBD2. The germline V gene encodes CDR1 LNHDA and CDR2 SQIVND (reference sequence). V shed 3 bases, J shed 5 bases, and the junction held 9 bases outside the gene matches. There are 15 residues in the CDR3. CDR3 sequence (DNA): TGTGCCAGTAGTATGACTCGGGAGGCCGGTGAGACCCAGTACTTC. It is translated as CASSMTREAGETQYF.

The chain employs TRBV7-2 and TRBJ1-2; 7 nucleotides agree with TRBD1. The CDR3 sequence is 12 residues long. The J segment lost 13 bases and the V segment lost 2 bases, leaving 7 bases of the junction unmatched. Germline V gene lookup returns CDR1 SGHTA and CDR2 FQGNSA. The CDR3 is CASSLRQGFFTF. The CDR3 nucleotides read TGTGCCAGCAGCTTAAGACAGGGCTTCTTCACCTTC.